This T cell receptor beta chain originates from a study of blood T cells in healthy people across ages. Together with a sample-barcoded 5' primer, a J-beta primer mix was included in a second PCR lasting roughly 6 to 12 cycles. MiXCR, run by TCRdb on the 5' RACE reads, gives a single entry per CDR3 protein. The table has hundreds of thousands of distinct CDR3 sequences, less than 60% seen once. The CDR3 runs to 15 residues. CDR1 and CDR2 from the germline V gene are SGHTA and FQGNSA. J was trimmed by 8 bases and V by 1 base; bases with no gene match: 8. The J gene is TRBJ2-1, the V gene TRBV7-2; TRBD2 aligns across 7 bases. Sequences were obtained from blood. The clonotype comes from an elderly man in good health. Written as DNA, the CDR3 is TGTGCCAGCAGCTTAGAAGGGACTACTGGCGATGAGCAGTTCTTC. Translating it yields CASSLEGTTGDEQFF. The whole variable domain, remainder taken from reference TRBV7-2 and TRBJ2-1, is GAGVSQSPSNKVTEKGKDVELRCDPISGHTALYWYRQSLGQGLEFLIYFQGNSAPDKSGLPSDRFSAERTGGSVSTLTIQRTQQEDSAVYLCASSLEGTTGDEQFFGPGTRLTVL.